These 14 T cell receptor beta chains were sequenced from one sample in a study of blood T cell repertoires in COVID-19 (TCRdb year 2020). Receptors were amplified or captured by the immunoSEQ multiplex PCR assay. TCRdb stores this immuneACCESS table with in-frame sequences only. Part of the clones is absent; in the studies checked, under half of the shortfall reflects unresolved V genes, and no reason is known for the rest. The sample has about 220,000 clones on record, roughly nine tenths of them singletons. More than 3% of the sample rests with the top ten. Sequencing was performed on PBMCs or T cells enriched from blood (not recorded which). The receptors come from a woman in her late teens or twenties in a cohort exposed to, infected with or recovered from COVID-19 (not recorded which).

V is TRBV28 and J is TRBJ1-4, with TRBD1 identical over 8 bases. Germline CDR1 and CDR2: MDHEN and SYDVKM. This CDR3 region has 15 residues. The V and J ends lost 2 bases and 8 bases, in that order; junction bases with no gene match: 7. CDR3 in DNA: TGTGCCAGCAGTTTAGTGGACAGGGTAGGAGAAAAACTGTTTTTT. The encoded protein is CASSLVDRVGEKLFF.

This chain links TRBV2 with TRBJ1-4; no definite D call. CDR3 length: 15 residues. CDR1 and CDR2 (germline): SNHLY, FYNNEI. V was cut by 6 bases and J by 6 bases, with 17 bases left in between. The CDR3 reads CASSRTPSRDEKLFF. The CDR3 DNA sequence: TGTGCCAGCAGCCGGACTCCGTCGAGGGATGAAAAACTGTTTTTT.

The rearrangement uses TRBV5-6 and TRBJ1-5; no clear D. The CDR3 totals 15 residues. Germline CDR1 is SGHDT and CDR2 is YYEEEE. V gave up 2 bases and J gave up 6 bases, with 15 bases separating them. CDR3: CASSLSMGSGQPQHF. As DNA, the CDR3 is TGTGCCAGCAGCTTATCAATGGGTTCGGGTCAGCCCCAGCATTTT.

This chain uses TRBV19 with TRBJ1-1; 7 bases are shared with TRBD1. This CDR3 contains 15 residues. Germline assignment: CDR1 LNHDA and CDR2 SQIVND (reference sequence). V was clipped by 6 bases and J by 6 bases; unmatched bases: 13. The DNA for the CDR3 is TGTGCCAGTAGGACCCGGCAGGGGGAAATCGCTGAAGCTTTCTTT. It translates to CASRTRQGEIAEAFF.

The J gene is TRBJ1-1, the V gene TRBV19; D uncertain. Looked up from germline, CDR1 is LNHDA and CDR2 is SQIVND (reference sequence). The CDR3 length is 14 residues. The V and J ends lost 0 bases and 1 base respectively, with 6 bases between them. For the CDR3, the DNA is TGTGCCAGTAGTATAGAGGCAGGGAACACTGAAGCTTTCTTT. Its translation: CASSIEAGNTEAFF.

The chain uses TRBV6-1 and TRBJ1-2; D not resolved. The V and J ends lost 1 base and 1 base respectively, with 10 bases between them. Per the germline V gene, CDR1 is MNHNS and CDR2 is SASEGT. The CDR3 loop spans 15 amino acids. The CDR3 spells CASSEGQAINYGYTF. CDR3 nucleotides: TGTGCCAGCAGTGAAGGTCAAGCCATTAACTATGGCTACACCTTC.

This rearrangement joins TRBV9 to TRBJ2-1, with TRBD1 identical over 9 bases. This CDR3 is 14 amino acids long. CDR1 is SGDLS and CDR2 is YYNGEE in the germline V gene. The J segment lost 8 bases and the V segment lost 4 bases, leaving 7 bases of the junction unmatched. CDR3 sequence reads: CASSTTGGFYEQFF. The CDR3 nucleotides are TGTGCCAGCAGCACGACAGGGGGATTCTATGAGCAGTTCTTC.

V and J are TRBV6-5 and TRBJ2-7, with 11 nucleotides matching TRBD2. The CDR3 is 13 amino acids. Germline CDR1 and CDR2: MNHEY and SVGAGI. V trimming: 10 bases; J trimming: 3 bases; junction bases outside the gene matches: 5. For the CDR3, the DNA is TGTGCCACCGAAGGACTAGCGGGCTACGAGCAGTACTTC. This encodes CATEGLAGYEQYF.

This clone was observed a few times. The chain carries TRBV6-6 and TRBJ2-5, with D possibly TRBD1 on 8 matching bases. Germline V lookup: CDR1 MNHNY, CDR2 SVGAGI (reference sequence). The CDR3 consists of 17 residues. The V end was cut by 5 bases, the J end by 1 base, with 20 bases between. The CDR3 region is CASSLITGGVTQETQYF. CDR3 coding DNA: TGTGCCAGCAGTCTAATTACAGGGGGGGTAACCCAAGAGACCCAGTACTTC.

In its sample, this clone was seen once. In nucleotides, the CDR3 is TGTGCCAGCAGCGTAGATAGGGGAGGGAACACTGAAGCTTTCTTT. Its translation: CASSVDRGGNTEAFF. This chain joins TRBV9 and TRBJ1-1; D possibly corresponds to TRBD1 (5 bases). The CDR3 has 15 residues. Germline V gene data show CDR1 as SGDLS and CDR2 as YYNGEE. V lost 0 bases to trimming and J lost 1 base, with 10 bases between them.

The genes are TRBV3-1 (or the pseudogene TRBV3-2) and TRBJ1-3, with TRBD1 identical over 8 bases. Trimming took 3 bases from V and 7 from J; bases not matched to a gene: 11. The CDR3 length is 16 residues. CDR1 is LGHDT and CDR2 is YNNKEL in the germline V gene (reference sequence). The CDR3 bases are TGTGCCAGCAGCCAGCTATCAGGGGGCTTAGGGAACACCATATATTTT. It is translated as CASSQLSGGLGNTIYF.

The genes are TRBV6-2 or TRBV6-3 and TRBJ2-6; D gene unclear. Germline V gene data show CDR1 as MNHEY and CDR2 as SVGEGT. The CDR3 has 15 amino acids. V gave up 6 bases and J gave up 1 base, with 10 bases separating them. This CDR3 is CASSFGTSGANVLTF. In DNA form, the CDR3 reads TGTGCCAGCAGCTTCGGTACTTCTGGGGCCAACGTCCTGACTTTC.

This chain's CDR3 is CASSLGQGRYF. In nucleotides, the CDR3 is TGTGCCAGCAGCCTCGGACAGGGGAGGTACTTC. This sequence joins TRBV12-3 or TRBV12-4 and TRBJ2-7, with TRBD1 matching over 9 bases. The CDR3 loop spans 11 amino acids. Trimming cost V 6 bases and J 12 bases; bases outside gene matches: 6.

This chain connects TRBV7-6 to TRBJ2-5, with D perhaps matching TRBD1 (6 bases). Trimming shortened V by 5 bases and J by 1 base, and 20 bases separated the two germline ends. Germline values: CDR1 SGHVS, CDR2 FNYEAQ. CDR3 length: 17 residues. The chain's CDR3 is CASSAEPEDSPQETQYF. CDR3 in DNA: TGTGCCAGCAGCGCAGAGCCCGAGGACAGCCCCCAAGAGACCCAGTACTTC. The full variable domain, in which reference TRBV7-6 and TRBJ2-5 provide the parts outside the CDR3, is GAGVSQSPRYKVTKRGQDVALRCDPISGHVSLYWYRQALGQGPEFLTYFNYEAQQDKSGLPNDRFSAERPEGSISTLTIQRTEQRDSAMYRCASSAEPEDSPQETQYFGPGTRLLVL.